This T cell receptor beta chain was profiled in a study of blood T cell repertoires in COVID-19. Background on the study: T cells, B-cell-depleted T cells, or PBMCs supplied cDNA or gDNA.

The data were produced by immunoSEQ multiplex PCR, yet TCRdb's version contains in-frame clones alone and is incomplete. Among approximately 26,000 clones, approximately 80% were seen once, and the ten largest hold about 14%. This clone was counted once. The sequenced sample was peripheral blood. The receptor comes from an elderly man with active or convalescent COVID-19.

This CDR3 reads CASSLERSYEQYF. The CDR3, as DNA: TGTGCCAGCAGCTTAGAGAGGTCTTACGAGCAGTACTTC. The gene calls are TRBV7-9 and TRBJ2-7; D gene uncertain. The germline gives CDR1 SEHNR, CDR2 FQNEAQ (reference sequence). CDR3 length: 13 amino acids. V was trimmed by 1 base and J by 4 bases, leaving 8 bases between them.